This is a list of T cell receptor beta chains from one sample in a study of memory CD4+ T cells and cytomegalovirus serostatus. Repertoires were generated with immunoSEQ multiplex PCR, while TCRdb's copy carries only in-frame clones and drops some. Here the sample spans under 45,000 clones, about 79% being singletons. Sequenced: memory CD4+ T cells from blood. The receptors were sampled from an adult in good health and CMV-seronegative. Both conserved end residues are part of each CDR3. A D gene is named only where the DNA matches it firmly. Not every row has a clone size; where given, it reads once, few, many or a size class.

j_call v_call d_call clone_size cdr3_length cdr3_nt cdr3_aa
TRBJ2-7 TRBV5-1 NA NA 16 TGCGCCAGCAGCTTTCCGGAGTCAGGGCCTACCTACGAGCAGTACTTC CASSFPESGPTYEQYF
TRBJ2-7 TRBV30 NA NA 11 TGTGCCTGGAGTGTAGGTCAGGGGCAGTACTTC CAWSVGQGQYF
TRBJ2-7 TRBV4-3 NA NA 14 TGCGCCAGCAGCCAGTATGTCACCTCCTACGAGCAGTACTTC CASSQYVTSYEQYF
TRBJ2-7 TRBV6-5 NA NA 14 TGTGCCAGCAGTTACCTCGACAGATACTACGAGCAGTACTTC CASSYLDRYYEQYF
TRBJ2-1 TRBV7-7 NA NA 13 TGTGCCAGCAGCACGGGACTTTACAATGAGCAGTTCTTC CASSTGLYNEQFF
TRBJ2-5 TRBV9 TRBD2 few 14 TGTGCCAGCGGATTGGGCGGGAGAGCCGAGACCCAGTACTTC CASGLGGRAETQYF
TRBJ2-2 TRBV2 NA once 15 TGTGCCAGCAACAATGGACAGGGAGGGACCGGGGAGCTGTTTTTT CASNNGQGGTGELFF
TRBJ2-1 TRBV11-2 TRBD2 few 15 TGTGCCAGCAGCTTAACGGGAGGGGTGAACAATGAGCAGTTCTTC CASSLTGGVNNEQFF
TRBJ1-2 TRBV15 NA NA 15 TGTGCCACCAGCAGAGCTTTCGGGGAGGAGGATGGCTACACCTTC CATSRAFGEEDGYTF
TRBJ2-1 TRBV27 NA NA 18 TGTGCCAGCAGTCTAAGCGCCCTTAGCGGAGGGCTGGACAATGAGCAGTTCTTC CASSLSALSGGLDNEQFF
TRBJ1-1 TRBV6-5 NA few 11 TGTGCCAGCAGTTATAGGGGGAAAGCTTTCTTT CASSYRGKAFF
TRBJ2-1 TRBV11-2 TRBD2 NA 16 TGTGCCAGCAGCGCTAGCGGGGCGGGTTTGTGGAATGAGCAGTTCTTC CASSASGAGLWNEQFF
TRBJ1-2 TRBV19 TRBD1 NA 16 TGTGCCAGTAGTAAGGGACAGGCCCTTCCCAACTATGGCTACACCTTC CASSKGQALPNYGYTF
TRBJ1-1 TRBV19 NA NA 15 TGTGCCAGTAGTAAACAGGGCTGGGTGGGCACTGAAGCTTTCTTT CASSKQGWVGTEAFF
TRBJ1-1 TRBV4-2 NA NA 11 TGTGCCAGCAGCCTGGACACTGAAGCTTTCTTT CASSLDTEAFF
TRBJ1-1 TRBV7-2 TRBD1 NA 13 TGTGCCAGCAGCCGGGACAGGCAAACTGAAGCTTTCTTT CASSRDRQTEAFF
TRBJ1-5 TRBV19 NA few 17 TGTGCCAGTAGTTCCAGGAGGACGGGTGGGGGCAATCAGCCCCAGCATTTT CASSSRRTGGGNQPQHF
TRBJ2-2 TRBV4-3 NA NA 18 TGCGCCAGCAGCCAAGGTCCTGAGACTCCTGATGGCACCGGGGAGCTGTTTTTT CASSQGPETPDGTGELFF
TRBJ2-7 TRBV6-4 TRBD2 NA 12 TGTGCCAAAAGACTAGCGGGAAACGAGCAGTACTTC CAKRLAGNEQYF
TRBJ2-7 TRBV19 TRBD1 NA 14 TGTGCCAGTAGTGCCGACTTACAGGGGGTTCAGCAGTACTTC CASSADLQGVQQYF
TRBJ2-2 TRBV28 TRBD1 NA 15 TGTGCCAGCAGCCGGACAGGGAGCAACACCGGGGAGCTGTTTTTT CASSRTGSNTGELFF
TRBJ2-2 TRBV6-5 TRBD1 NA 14 TGTGCCAGCAGCTGGGACAGGAACACCGGGGAGCTGTTTTTT CASSWDRNTGELFF
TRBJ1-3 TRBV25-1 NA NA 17 TGTGCCAGCAGTGAATCGACCGGACAGTTTATCAGAAACACCATATATTTT CASSESTGQFIRNTIYF
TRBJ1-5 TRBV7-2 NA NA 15 TGTGCCAGCAGCTTAGATGCCGGGACAAATCAGCCCCAGCATTTT CASSLDAGTNQPQHF
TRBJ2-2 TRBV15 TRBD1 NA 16 TGTGCCACCAGCGGTAGACAGGGGGCGAGAACCGGGGAGCTGTTTTTT CATSGRQGARTGELFF
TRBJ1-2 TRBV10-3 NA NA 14 TGTGCCATCAGTGAGTATACAGAAAACTATGGCTACACCTTC CAISEYTENYGYTF
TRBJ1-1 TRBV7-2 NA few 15 TGTGCCAGCAGCCCCCCGCTCAGAAGGGGCACTGAAGCTTTCTTT CASSPPLRRGTEAFF
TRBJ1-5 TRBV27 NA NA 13 TGTGCCAGCTCGTTAAGAGAAAATCAGCCCCAGCATTTT CASSLRENQPQHF
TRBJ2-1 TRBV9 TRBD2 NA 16 TGTGCCAGCAGCAAAACACTTAGGACTAGCAGCAATGAGCAGTTCTTC CASSKTLRTSSNEQFF
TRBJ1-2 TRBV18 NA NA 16 TGTGCCAGCTCACCACAGCCGGCCAGGCGGGGCCATGGCTACACCTTC CASSPQPARRGHGYTF
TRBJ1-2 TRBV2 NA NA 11 TGTGCCAGCACAGATAACTATGGCTACACCTTC CASTDNYGYTF
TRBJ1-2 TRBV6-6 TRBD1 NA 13 TGTGCCAGCAACCCGACAGGGATCTATGGCTACACCTTC CASNPTGIYGYTF
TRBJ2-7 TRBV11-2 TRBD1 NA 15 TGTGCCAGCAGCTCGCCAAGGGACAGGGCCTACGAGCAGTACTTC CASSSPRDRAYEQYF
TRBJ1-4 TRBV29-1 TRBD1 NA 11 TGCAGCGTCGCGACAGGGGGAAAACTGTTTTTT CSVATGGKLFF
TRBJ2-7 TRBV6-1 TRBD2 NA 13 TGTGCCAGCAGCGAGCGGGAGCTCCGGGAGCAGTACTTC CASSERELREQYF
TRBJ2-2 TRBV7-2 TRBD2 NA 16 TGTGCCAGCAGCTTCAGCGGGAGGAGCGACACCGGGGAGCTGTTTTTT CASSFSGRSDTGELFF
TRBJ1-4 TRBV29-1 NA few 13 TGCAGCGTTGGAGGGGGGCTGAATGAAAAACTGTTTTTT CSVGGGLNEKLFF
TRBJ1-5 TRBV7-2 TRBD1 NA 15 TGTGCCAGCAGCTTAGAACAGGGGAGGAATCAGCCCCAGCATTTT CASSLEQGRNQPQHF
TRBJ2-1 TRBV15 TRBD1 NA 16 TGTGCCACCAGCAGGGTTGACAGGGGGTCCTACAATGAGCAGTTCTTC CATSRVDRGSYNEQFF
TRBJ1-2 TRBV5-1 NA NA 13 TGCGCCAGCAGCTTGCAGGGGAACTATGGCTACACCTTC CASSLQGNYGYTF
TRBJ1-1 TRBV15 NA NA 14 TGTGCCACCAGCAGGGGGAAGGGTTCGACTGAAGCTTTCTTT CATSRGKGSTEAFF
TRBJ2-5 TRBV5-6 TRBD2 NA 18 TGTGCCAGCAGCCCTCCCTTGGGGACTAGCGGGATACAAGAGACCCAGTACTTC CASSPPLGTSGIQETQYF
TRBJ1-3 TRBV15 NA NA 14 TGTGCCACCAGCAGGGTCCTCGGGAGGGACACCATATATTTT CATSRVLGRDTIYF
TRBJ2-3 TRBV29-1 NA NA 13 TGCAGCGCCGGGGGACGTAGCGCATATACGCAGTATTTT CSAGGRSAYTQYF
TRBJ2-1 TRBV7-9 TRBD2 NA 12 TGTGCCACCCAAGCGGGAGGGGATGAGCAGTTCTTC CATQAGGDEQFF
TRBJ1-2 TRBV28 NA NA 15 TGTGCCAGCAGGCCTCCGGGGCTGGGGGGCTATGGCTACACCTTC CASRPPGLGGYGYTF